This T cell receptor (beta chain) was sequenced during a study of vaccination effects on CD4 cells after COVID-19. As for this clone: Its specificity is not known.

Subsequent to less than twelve days of culture, CD4+ T cells were isolated. TCRdb keeps only in-frame clones here, not all; method: immunoSEQ multiplex PCR. The sample includes 70,000 to 75,000 clones, about 74% of them seen just once. Sequenced material: CD4+ T cells from PBMCs cultured without peptide, taken before COVID-19 vaccination. This clonotype originated in a human donor who received a COVID-19 vaccine.

For the CDR3, the DNA is TGTGCCAGCGGCGGTCGCTCCTATAATTCACCCCTCCACTTT. This translates into CASGGRSYNSPLHF. V and J are TRBV6-5 and TRBJ1-6, with D unresolved. In germline, CDR1 is MNHEY, CDR2 SVGAGI. The CDR3 loop spans 14 amino acids. V lost 8 bases to trimming and J lost 0 bases, with 8 bases between them.